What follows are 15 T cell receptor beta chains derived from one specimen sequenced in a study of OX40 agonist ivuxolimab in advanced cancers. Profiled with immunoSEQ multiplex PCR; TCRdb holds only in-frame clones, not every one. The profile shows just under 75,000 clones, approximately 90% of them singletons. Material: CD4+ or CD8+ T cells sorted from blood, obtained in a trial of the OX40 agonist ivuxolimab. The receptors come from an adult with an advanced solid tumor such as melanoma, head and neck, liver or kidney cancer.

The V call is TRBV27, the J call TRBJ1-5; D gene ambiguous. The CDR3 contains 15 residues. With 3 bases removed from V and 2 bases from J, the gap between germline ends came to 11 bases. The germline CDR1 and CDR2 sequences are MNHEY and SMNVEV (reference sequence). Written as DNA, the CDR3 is TGTGCCAGCAGTTTTATGTCAGAAGGCAATCAGCCCCAGCATTTT. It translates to CASSFMSEGNQPQHF.

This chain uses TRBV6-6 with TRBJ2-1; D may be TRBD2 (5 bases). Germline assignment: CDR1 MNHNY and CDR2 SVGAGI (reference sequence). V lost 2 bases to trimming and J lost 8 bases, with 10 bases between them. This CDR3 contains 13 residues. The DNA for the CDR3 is TGTGCCAGCAGTTACCCTAGCACCGATGAGCAGTTCTTC. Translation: CASSYPSTDEQFF.

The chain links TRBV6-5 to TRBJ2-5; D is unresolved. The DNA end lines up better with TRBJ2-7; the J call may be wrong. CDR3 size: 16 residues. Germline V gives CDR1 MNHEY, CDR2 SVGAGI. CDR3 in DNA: TGTGCCAGCAGTTACTCGATATCCGGTAGCTCCTACGAGCAGTACTTC. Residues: CASSYSISGSSYEQYF.

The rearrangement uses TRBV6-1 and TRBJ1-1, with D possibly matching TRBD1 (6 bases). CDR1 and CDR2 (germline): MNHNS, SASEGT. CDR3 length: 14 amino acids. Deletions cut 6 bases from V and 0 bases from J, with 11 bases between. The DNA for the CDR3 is TGTGCCAGCAGGGAGGGGGTAGTGAACACTGAAGCTTTCTTT. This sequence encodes CASREGVVNTEAFF.

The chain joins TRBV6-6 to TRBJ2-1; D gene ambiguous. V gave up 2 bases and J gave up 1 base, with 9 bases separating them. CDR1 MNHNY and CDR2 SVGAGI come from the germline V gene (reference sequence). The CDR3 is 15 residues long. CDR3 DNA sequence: TGTGCCAGCAGTTACGACGAGGCTTCCTACAATGAGCAGTTCTTC. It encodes CASSYDEASYNEQFF.

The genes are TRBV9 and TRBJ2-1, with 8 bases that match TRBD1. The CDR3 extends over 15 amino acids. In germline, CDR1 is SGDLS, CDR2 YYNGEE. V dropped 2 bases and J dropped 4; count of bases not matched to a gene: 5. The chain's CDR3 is CASSVTGEGYNEQFF. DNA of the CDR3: TGTGCCAGCAGCGTGACAGGGGAAGGGTACAATGAGCAGTTCTTC. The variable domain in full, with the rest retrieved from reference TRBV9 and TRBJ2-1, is DSGVTQTPKHLITATGQRVTLRCSPRSGDLSVYWYQQSLDQGLQFLIQYYNGEERAKGNILERFSAQQFPDLHSELNLSSLELGDSALYFCASSVTGEGYNEQFFGPGTRLTVL.

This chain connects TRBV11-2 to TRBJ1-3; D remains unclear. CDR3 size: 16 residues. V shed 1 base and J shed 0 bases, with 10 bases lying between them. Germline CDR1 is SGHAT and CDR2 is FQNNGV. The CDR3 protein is CASSLGGPFSGNTIYF. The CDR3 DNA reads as TGTGCCAGCAGCTTAGGAGGGCCTTTCTCTGGAAACACCATATATTTT. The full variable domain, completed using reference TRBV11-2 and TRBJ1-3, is EAGVAQSPRYKIIEKRQSVAFWCNPISGHATLYWYQQILGQGPKLLIQFQNNGVVDDSQLPKDRFSAERLKGVDSTLKIQPAKLEDSAVYLCASSLGGPFSGNTIYFGEGSWLTVV.

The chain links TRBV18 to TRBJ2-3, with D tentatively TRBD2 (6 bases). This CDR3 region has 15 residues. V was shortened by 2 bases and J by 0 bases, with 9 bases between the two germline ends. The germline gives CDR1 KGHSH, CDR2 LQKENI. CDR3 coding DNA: TGTGCCAGCTCACCATCGAGCGGGAGCACAGATACGCAGTATTTT. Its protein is CASSPSSGSTDTQYF.

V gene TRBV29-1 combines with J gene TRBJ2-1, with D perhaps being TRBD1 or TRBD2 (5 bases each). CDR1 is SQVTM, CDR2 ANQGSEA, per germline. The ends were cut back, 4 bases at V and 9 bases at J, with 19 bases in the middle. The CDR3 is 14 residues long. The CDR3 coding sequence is TGCAGCGTTGCTACGGTCCGGGGCCTGGGTGAGCAGTTCTTC. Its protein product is CSVATVRGLGEQFF.

DNA of the CDR3: TGTGCCAGCAGCCCCCAACAGGGGACCGGGGAGCTGTTTTTT. This codes for CASSPQQGTGELFF. V gene TRBV4-2 combines with J gene TRBJ2-2, with TRBD1 matching 7 bases. Germline CDR1 and CDR2: LGHNA and YNFKEQ. This CDR3 comprises 14 residues. Germline trimming cut 4 bases from V and 5 bases from J; bases unmatched to any gene: 4.

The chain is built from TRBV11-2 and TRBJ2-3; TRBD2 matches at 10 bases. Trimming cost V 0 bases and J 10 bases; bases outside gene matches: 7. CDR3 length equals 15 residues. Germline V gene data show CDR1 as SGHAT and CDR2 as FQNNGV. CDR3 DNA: TGTGCCAGCAGCTTAGAGTTCGCTAGCGGGAGAGCGCAGTATTTT. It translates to CASSLEFASGRAQYF.

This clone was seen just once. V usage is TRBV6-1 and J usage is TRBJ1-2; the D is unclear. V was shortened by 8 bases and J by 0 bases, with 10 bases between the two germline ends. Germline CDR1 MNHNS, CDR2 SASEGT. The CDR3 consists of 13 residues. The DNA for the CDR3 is TGTGCCAGCGAGGTGGGAGCTAACTATGGCTACACCTTC. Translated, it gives CASEVGANYGYTF.

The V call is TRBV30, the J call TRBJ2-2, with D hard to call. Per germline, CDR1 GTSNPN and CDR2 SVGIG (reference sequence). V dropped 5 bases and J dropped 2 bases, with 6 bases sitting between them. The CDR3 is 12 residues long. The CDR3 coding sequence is TGTGCCTGGGGAGAAAACACCGGGGAGCTGTTTTTT. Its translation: CAWGENTGELFF.

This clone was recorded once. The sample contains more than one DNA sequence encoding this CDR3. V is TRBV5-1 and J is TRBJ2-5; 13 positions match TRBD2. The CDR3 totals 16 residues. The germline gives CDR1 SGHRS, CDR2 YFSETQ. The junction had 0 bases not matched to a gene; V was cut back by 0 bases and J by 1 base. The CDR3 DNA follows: TGCGCCAGCAGCTTGGGACTAGCGGGAGGCCAAGAGACCCAGTACTTC. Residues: CASSLGLAGGQETQYF. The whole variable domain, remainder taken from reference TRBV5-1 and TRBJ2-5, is KAGVTQTPRYLIKTRGQQVTLSCSPISGHRSVSWYQQTPGQGLQFLFEYFSETQRNKGNFPGRFSGRQFSNSRSEMNVSTLELGDSALYLCASSLGLAGGQETQYFGPGTRLLVL.

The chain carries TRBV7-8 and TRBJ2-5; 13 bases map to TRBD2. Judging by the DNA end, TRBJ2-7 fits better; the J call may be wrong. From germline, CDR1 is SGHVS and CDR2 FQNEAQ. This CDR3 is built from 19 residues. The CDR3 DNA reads TGTGCCAGCAGTCAGCCCGGACTAGCGGGGGCCAAAGGGCTCTACGAGCAGTACTTC. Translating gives CASSQPGLAGAKGLYEQYF.